This T cell receptor beta chain was profiled in a study of shared clonotypes between healthy human individuals. About this clone itself: Its specificity is unknown.

Germline loops: CDR1 SGHRS, CDR2 YFSETQ. V shed 0 bases and J shed 3 bases, with 13 bases lying between them. The CDR3 length is 15 residues. Whole-study results and caveats: Of the naive CD4 clonotypes, about 5.4% were shared across a handful of donors.

Measured with immunoSEQ multiplex PCR; TCRdb has only the in-frame clones, and not every one. The sample yields 950,000 to 1,200,000 clones, 77% seen once. The donors, all of them Caucasian adults, lived in Nashville, Tennessee. This chain uses TRBV5-1 with TRBJ2-7; D remains ambiguous. The sequencing input was memory CD4+ T cells from PBMCs. The subset: CD45RA-negative fraction. This clonotype was sampled from a man aged 18 to 29 in good health. Some clones in this sample may be carry-over from other donors' samples. Here the CDR3 DNA reads TGCGCCAGCAGCTTGGGGCCAGGAGACCACTACGAGCAGTACTTC. This codes for CASSLGPGDHYEQYF.